The T cell receptor (beta chain) described here comes from a study of blood T cell repertoires in COVID-19. Profiled with immunoSEQ multiplex PCR; TCRdb holds only in-frame clones, not every one. This table has tens of thousands of clones, around 87% appearing once. The sample holds one count of this clone. Germline V CDR1 and CDR2: MNHEY, SMNVEV (reference sequence). There are 16 residues in the CDR3. V lost 5 bases to trimming and J lost 0 bases; unmatched junction nucleotides: 7. The sequenced sample was peripheral blood. The chain employs TRBV27 and TRBJ2-4, with 7 bases aligning to TRBD2. The sequence derives from a human donor in a cohort sampled during active COVID-19. The DNA for the CDR3 is TGTGCCAGCAGTGGGGGAGGGATTCTAGCCAAAAACATTCAGTACTTC. Its protein product is CASSGGGILAKNIQYF.